What follows is one T cell receptor beta chain and its context. Its antigen remains unknown. These data come from a study of Ad26.COV2.S vaccination and SARS-CoV-2 variants. Repertoires were generated with immunoSEQ multiplex PCR, while TCRdb's copy carries only in-frame clones and drops some. The top ten hold 3% to 5% of the sample, which has approximately 400,000 clones, under 95% seen once. General study results and limits: Reportedly, after vaccination the spike-specific CD8+ and CD4+ T cell responses displayed substantial breadth.

The sequencing here drew on peripheral blood, taken after recovery from COVID-19. The TCR comes from a human donor who had recovered from COVID-19.

CDR3 sequence (DNA): TGTGCCAGCAGCCCGTCCTGGGGCTCTGGGGCCAACGTCCTGACTTTC. The encoded protein is CASSPSWGSGANVLTF. V usage is TRBV5-4 and J usage is TRBJ2-6; D gene uncertain. Germline loops: CDR1 SGHNT, CDR2 YYREEE (reference sequence). Trimming shortened V by 4 bases and J by 0 bases, and 11 bases separated the two germline ends. The CDR3 length is 16 residues.